Below, 25 T cell receptor beta chains from the same sample are listed, as sequenced in a study of T cells expressing NK-cell markers. After re-calling the 5' RACE reads, TCRdb lists one entry per CDR3 protein, DNA absent. In total, the table holds over 200,000 distinct CDR3 sequences. Sample: blood T cells: a sorted CD56 or NKG2C T cell subset, CD4+ or CD8+ T cells, or bulk PBMC T cells (not recorded which). The source is a man aged 18 to 29 in good health.

This chain connects TRBV7-9 to TRBJ2-5; the D call of TRBD2 rests on TCRdb alone, since no DNA is present to check it. Germline V CDR1 and CDR2: SEHNR, FQNEAQ (reference sequence). This CDR3 contains 13 residues. CDR3 protein: CASSTGTSWTQYF.

This sequence joins TRBV29-1 and TRBJ2-5. Looked up from germline, CDR1 is SQVTM and CDR2 is ANQGSEA. CDR3 length equals 13 residues. CDR3 protein: CSVDPNGRETQYF. Together with reference TRBV29-1 and TRBJ2-5, the CDR3 gives the full variable domain: SAVISQKPSRDICQRGTSLTIQCQVDSQVTMMFWYRQQPGQSLTLIATANQGSEATYESGFVIDKFPISRPNLTFSTLTVSNMSPEDSSIYLCSVDPNGRETQYFGPGTRLLVL.

This chain connects TRBV2 to TRBJ2-5. This CDR3 contains 14 residues. CDR1 is SNHLY and CDR2 is FYNNEI in the germline V gene. This CDR3 reads CASSEGTTRSTQYF.

The chain joins TRBV7-2 to TRBJ2-1. Germline CDR1 is SGHTA and CDR2 is FQGNSA. The CDR3 length is 11 residues. CDR3 amino acids: CASSLQAEQFF.

V usage is TRBV29-1 and J usage is TRBJ1-1. The CDR3 extends over 12 amino acids. Germline CDR1 reads SQVTM; CDR2 reads ANQGSEA. The CDR3 sequence is CSVEPHDSEAFF.

This chain connects TRBV10-3 to TRBJ1-1. Germline V gene data show CDR1 as ENHRY and CDR2 as SYGVKD. This CDR3 has 11 residues. This chain's CDR3 is CASMENTEAFF.

The rearrangement links TRBV20-1 to TRBJ2-7; TCRdb calls TRBD1, which cannot be checked without DNA. Germline CDR1 reads DFQATT; CDR2 reads SNEGSKA (reference sequence). This CDR3 has 13 residues. This CDR3 reads CSGGPRGRGEQYF.

The chain joins TRBV5-6 to TRBJ2-1; lacking DNA, the TRBD2 call made by TCRdb goes unchecked. This CDR3 region has 14 residues. Germline V lookup: CDR1 SGHDT, CDR2 YYEEEE. The chain's CDR3 is CASSLGGSYNEQFF.

This chain links TRBV5-1 with TRBJ2-3; the TCRdb call, TRBD2, lacks DNA for checking. Germline CDR1 and CDR2: SGHRS and YFSETQ. This CDR3 region has 15 residues. CDR3 amino acids: CASSLPAGVSDTQYF.

V and J are TRBV5-1 and TRBJ2-2; TCRdb selects TRBD1, and the lack of DNA leaves this call unchecked. The V gene's germline CDR1 is SGHRS and CDR2 YFSETQ. The CDR3 runs to 14 residues. The CDR3 spells CASSTQEGAGELFF.

The chain is built from TRBV6-2 or TRBV6-3 and TRBJ2-7. Germline V gives CDR1 MNHEY, CDR2 SVGEGT. The CDR3 is made up of 15 amino acids. This CDR3 is CASSREATDSYEQYF.

V and J are TRBV10-3 and TRBJ1-3; without DNA, the TCRdb call of TRBD1 cannot be checked. The CDR3 covers 12 residues. Per the germline V gene, CDR1 is ENHRY and CDR2 is SYGVKD. The CDR3 sequence: CATTGAGNTIYF.

The genes are TRBV20-1 and TRBJ2-2; TCRdb gives TRBD2 as the D gene, but with no DNA this cannot be confirmed. CDR3 length: 15 residues. Germline V lookup: CDR1 DFQATT, CDR2 SNEGSKA (reference sequence). CDR3 sequence: CSASGRSEVTGELFF.

The V gene is TRBV6-2 or TRBV6-3, the J gene TRBJ2-5; with no DNA, the TCRdb D assignment of TRBD2 cannot be verified. Germline CDR1 reads MNHEY; CDR2 reads SVGEGT. The CDR3 is 15 residues long. The CDR3: CASSSPGLAQETQYF.

The chain couples TRBV5-5 to TRBJ1-1. Germline V gives CDR1 SGHKS, CDR2 YYEKEE (reference sequence). This CDR3 is 16 amino acids long. This CDR3 is CASSMGARAINTEAFF.

The gene calls are TRBV15 and TRBJ2-7. The CDR3 covers 13 residues. Germline CDR1 and CDR2: LNHNV and YYDKDF (reference sequence). The CDR3: CATSRDRSYEQYF.

The chain couples TRBV4-2 to TRBJ2-5; TCRdb's assignment of TRBD2 cannot be checked, as there is no DNA. The CDR3 covers 15 residues. The germline V gene has CDR1 LGHNA and CDR2 YNFKEQ. CDR3 residues: CASSLVAGVGETQYF.

CDR3: CASSLAPGLAGIAGELFF. The chain recombines TRBV7-7 with TRBJ2-2; with no DNA, the TCRdb D assignment of TRBD2 cannot be verified. CDR3 length equals 18 residues. The germline V gene encodes CDR1 SSHAT and CDR2 FNYEAQ (reference sequence). Using reference TRBV7-7 and TRBJ2-2 for the parts outside the CDR3, the full variable domain is GAGVSQSPRYKVTKRGQDVTLRCDPISSHATLYWYQQALGQGPEFLTYFNYEAQPDKSGLPSDRFSAERPEGSISTLTIQRTEQRDSAMYRCASSLAPGLAGIAGELFFGEGSRLTVL.

The V and J genes are TRBV6-6 and TRBJ1-1; the D call from TCRdb, TRBD1, cannot be confirmed without DNA. CDR1 and CDR2 from the germline V gene are MNHNY and SVGAGI (reference sequence). The CDR3 totals 13 residues. CDR3 sequence reads: CASTQGPTGEAFF.

J is TRBJ2-5 and V is TRBV7-2; the D call from TCRdb, TRBD1, cannot be confirmed without DNA. CDR3 length: 16 residues. Germline lookup yields CDR1 SGHTA and CDR2 FQGNSA. CDR3: CASSFGQGLAWETQYF.

The genes are TRBV10-3 and TRBJ2-2. The CDR3 has 13 amino acids. Germline V gene lookup returns CDR1 ENHRY and CDR2 SYGVKD. CDR3 in amino acids: CAISERGPGELFF.

The chain has TRBV20-1 and TRBJ2-7; TCRdb gives TRBD1 as the D gene, but with no DNA this cannot be confirmed. The CDR3 runs to 15 residues. Germline assignment: CDR1 DFQATT and CDR2 SNEGSKA (reference sequence). The CDR3 region is CSAAPPGQRAYEQYF.

The chain carries TRBV7-2 and TRBJ2-5. The germline V gene has CDR1 SGHTA and CDR2 FQGNSA. This CDR3 is built from 12 residues. The CDR3 protein is CASMKPQETQYF.

This rearrangement joins TRBV12-3 or TRBV12-4 to TRBJ2-2; TCRdb returns TRBD2, unconfirmable since there is no DNA. The CDR3 sequence is 18 residues long. The CDR3 sequence: CASSLGTSGRKMTGELFF.

CDR3 amino acids: CASSLGAGHQETQYF. The chain is built from TRBV12-3 or TRBV12-4 and TRBJ2-5; TCRdb picks TRBD2, but there is no DNA to check that call. The CDR3 consists of 15 residues.